The rows below give T cell receptor beta chains drawn from one sample of a study of blood T cells in healthy people across ages. TCRdb re-derived calls from the 5' RACE reads in MiXCR, one entry per CDR3 protein. The sample shows around 1,000,000 distinct CDR3 sequences, under 30% of them seen only once. The sample was also reused in another study, on T cells of mothers and their children.

The material sequenced was blood. The receptor set was obtained from a girl aged 2 to 10 in good health. The CDR3 runs from the conserved cysteine through the conserved F or W. A D gene is named only where the DNA matches it firmly. Not every row has a clone size; where given, it reads once, few, many or a size class.

d_call clone_size j_call v_call cdr3_nt cdr3_aa
NA NA TRBJ2-2 TRBV7-2 TGTGCCAGCAGCTTAATTCTGGCGACGAACACCGGGGAGCTGTTTTTT CASSLILATNTGELFF
TRBD2 NA TRBJ2-1 TRBV4-1 TGCGCCAGCAGCCAAAAGGGGACTAGAGACTACAATGAGCAGTTCTTC CASSQKGTRDYNEQFF
TRBD2 few TRBJ2-4 TRBV9 TGTGCCAGCAGCGCGACTAGCGGGGGGGCCGACATTCAGTACTTC CASSATSGGADIQYF
NA NA TRBJ1-3 TRBV27 TGTGCCAGGGGAATGTCTGGAAACACCATATATTTT CARGMSGNTIYF
NA few TRBJ2-1 TRBV7-3 TGTGCCAGCAGCTTCTTACCGGGAGCGAGAGACTACAATGAGCAGTTCTTC CASSFLPGARDYNEQFF
TRBD2 NA TRBJ2-7 TRBV20-1 TGCAGTGCTAGAGATGGGGACTATAGGGAGCAGTACTTC CSARDGDYREQYF
NA NA TRBJ2-2 TRBV6-6 TGTGCCAGCAGTTACTCGAGGGAGACCGGGGAGCTGTTTTTT CASSYSRETGELFF
NA few TRBJ2-6 TRBV12-3/TRBV12-4 TGTGCCAGCAGTTTAGCATCGGACACTTGGGCTGGGGCCAACGTCCCGACTTTC CASSLASDTWAGANVPTF
TRBD2 NA TRBJ2-1 TRBV3-1 TGTGCCAGCAGCCAACGGACTAGAAGTGGAGAGCAGTTCTTC CASSQRTRSGEQFF
TRBD1 NA TRBJ1-1 TRBV6-2/TRBV6-3 TGTGCCAGCAGTTACTCGATTAGACTCGACAGGGGATCTCGGGAGGGAGCTTTCTTT CASSYSIRLDRGSREGAFF
TRBD2 NA TRBJ2-1 TRBV7-9 TGTGCCAGCAGCTTATGGGACTATATGTCCAATGAGCAGTTCTTC CASSLWDYMSNEQFF
NA NA TRBJ1-2 TRBV29-1 TGCAGCGTCTGGGGACTGGGAGGTAGCGGCTACACCTTC CSVWGLGGSGYTF
NA NA TRBJ1-1 TRBV2 TGTGCCAGCGTAAGACAGGAGAACACTGAAGCTTTCTTT CASVRQENTEAFF
NA few TRBJ1-1 TRBV7-3 TGTGCCAGCAGCGCGCTTCAGGGTAGGAACACTGAAACTTTCTTT CASSALQGRNTETFF